These 17 T cell receptor beta chains originate from one sample sequenced in a study of identical twins. Via MiXCR, TCRdb re-called the 5' RACE reads, giving one row per CDR3 protein. This sample has 400,000 or so distinct CDR3 sequences, with around 9.7% found just once. Sequencing was carried out using naive T cells sorted from blood. Every receptor here comes from a woman aged 45-65 years in good health.

The rearrangement links TRBV30 to TRBJ2-5; TRBD1 matches at 7 bases. Germline lookup yields CDR1 GTSNPN and CDR2 SVGIG (reference sequence). The V and J ends lost 2 bases and 5 bases, in that order; junction bases with no gene match: 5. This CDR3 spans 13 amino acids. The CDR3 sequence: CAWSTGDGETQYF. The CDR3 DNA reads TGTGCCTGGAGTACAGGGGACGGGGAGACCCAGTACTTC.

This clonotype was counted between two and nine times. The chain has TRBV10-2 and TRBJ2-7, with D perhaps matching TRBD2 (5 bases). This CDR3 region has 12 residues. The V end lost 6 bases, the J end lost 4 bases, and 10 bases lay between the germline ends. Germline V gene data show CDR1 as WSHSY and CDR2 as SAAADI. The CDR3 coding sequence is TGCGCCAGCAGGACGGGGTTGTACGAGCAGTACTTC. Amino acids: CASRTGLYEQYF.

This clonotype was counted once. Because the CDR3 is missing its conserved closing phenylalanine or tryptophan, this is likely a read error. The chain couples TRBV12-3 or TRBV12-4 to TRBJ2-7; 9 bases map to TRBD1. This CDR3 has 16 amino acids. V lost 4 bases to trimming and J lost 3 bases; unmatched junction nucleotides: 10. The CDR3 spells CASSSPRTGEGYEQYL. In DNA, the CDR3 is TGTGCCAGCAGTTCTCCCCGGACAGGGGAGGGCTACGAGCAGTACTTG.

This clonotype came up many times. The chain has TRBV5-1 and TRBJ2-3, with 12 bases aligning to TRBD2. V trimming: 4 bases; J trimming: 0 bases; junction bases outside the gene matches: 9. The germline V gene has CDR1 SGHRS and CDR2 YFSETQ. This CDR3 is 18 amino acids long. Here the CDR3 reads CASSPGLAGGSSTDTQYF. For the CDR3, the DNA is TGCGCCAGCAGCCCGGGACTAGCGGGTGGATCTAGCACAGATACGCAGTATTTT.

This clonotype was picked up many times. The junction shows a germline mismatch at one end, possibly a read error. This CDR3 is CASSYSETSGRETQYF. CDR3 nucleotide sequence: TGTGCCAGCAGCTACTCGGAGACTAGCGGGAGGGAGACCCAGTACTTC. The chain employs TRBV6-5 and TRBJ2-5; 13 nucleotides line up with TRBD2. The V gene's germline CDR1 is MNHEY and CDR2 SVGAGI. This CDR3 region has 16 residues.

V usage is TRBV7-9 and J usage is TRBJ2-7; perhaps TRBD2 as D (5 bases). V was shortened by 5 bases and J by 2 bases, with 13 bases between the two germline ends. The CDR3 spans 14 residues. Germline V lookup: CDR1 SEHNR, CDR2 FQNEAQ (reference sequence). The CDR3 DNA sequence: TGTGCCAGCAGCCCCACGGGAAAACCCTACGAGCAGTACTTC. Amino acids: CASSPTGKPYEQYF.

The chain couples TRBV20-1 to TRBJ2-3, with 13 nucleotides matching TRBD2. The CDR3 totals 13 residues. Germline V gene lookup returns CDR1 DFQATT and CDR2 SNEGSKA (reference sequence). J lost 8 bases, V lost 8 bases, and 7 bases had no gene match. This chain's CDR3 is CSQLAGGPGTQYF. CDR3 coding DNA: TGCAGTCAACTAGCGGGAGGGCCAGGTACGCAGTATTTT.

This clonotype was observed a handful of times. V is TRBV18 and J is TRBJ2-5; 7 nucleotides agree with TRBD1. CDR1 is KGHSH, CDR2 LQKENI, per germline. This CDR3 has 16 amino acids. The V gene end was trimmed by 2 bases and the J gene end by 2 bases; junction bases not matched to a gene: 8. The CDR3 region is CASSPSGTATQETQYF. The CDR3 nucleotides read TGTGCCAGCTCACCATCGGGGACAGCTACTCAAGAGACCCAGTACTTC.

This clonotype appeared a few times. The V call is TRBV6-4, the J call TRBJ2-1; D may correspond to TRBD1 or TRBD2 (5 bases each). The CDR3 consists of 17 residues. Looked up from germline, CDR1 is MRHNA and CDR2 is SNTAGT. The V end was cut by 0 bases, the J end by 10 bases, with 22 bases between. CDR3 DNA sequence: TGTGCCAGCAGTGACTCGACCCCGGGGACGTCGCGTAGGGAGCAGTTCTTC. This encodes CASSDSTPGTSRREQFF.

The J gene is TRBJ2-1, the V gene TRBV12-3 or TRBV12-4; 8 bases map to TRBD2. The CDR3 consists of 12 residues. V was clipped by 3 bases and J by 12 bases; unmatched bases: 4. The CDR3 bases are TGTGCCAGCAGTTTGAGGCTAGCGGGGCAGTTCTTC. Its translation is CASSLRLAGQFF.

This clonotype showed up just a few times. The rearrangement links TRBV3-1 to TRBJ1-5; TRBD1 might be the D (5 bases). Germline values: CDR1 LGHDT, CDR2 YNNKEL (reference sequence). V lost 1 base and J lost 11, with 9 bases in between. The CDR3 has 12 amino acids. As DNA, the CDR3 is TGTGCCAGCAGCCAAGCAGGGAAGGCCCAGCATTTT. Translated: CASSQAGKAQHF.

In DNA, the CDR3 is TGTGCCAGCAGCTTGTATCCCCTCTACGAGCAGTACGTC. As protein: CASSLYPLYEQYV. The chain employs TRBV5-5 and TRBJ2-7; D uncertain. V was trimmed by 1 base and J by 3 bases, leaving 8 bases between them. The V gene's germline CDR1 is SGHKS and CDR2 YYEKEE (reference sequence). This CDR3 has 13 amino acids.

The CDR3 DNA sequence: TGTGCCAGCAGCCCCTGGGAGGCTACGCAGTATTTT. It is translated as CASSPWEATQYF. V gene TRBV2 combines with J gene TRBJ2-3, with D possibly matching TRBD2 (6 bases). V lost 6 bases, J lost 8 bases, and 12 bases lay in between. Germline V gene lookup returns CDR1 SNHLY and CDR2 FYNNEI. The CDR3 totals 12 residues.

This clonotype was counted between two and nine times. The V gene is TRBV4-1, the J gene TRBJ2-1; TRBD2 matches at 8 bases. Trimming took 0 bases from V and 6 from J; bases not matched to a gene: 10. This CDR3 has 17 amino acids. Germline V gene sequence: CDR1 MGHRA, CDR2 YSYEKL. The CDR3 DNA sequence: TGCGCCAGCAGCCAAGAGACCCGCGGGGGGAAGGCCAATGAGCAGTTCTTC. Residues: CASSQETRGGKANEQFF.

This clonotype has more than one count but fewer than ten. The gene calls are TRBV4-1 and TRBJ2-7; 7 nucleotides line up with TRBD2. The V gene's germline CDR1 is MGHRA and CDR2 YSYEKL. V gave up 0 bases and J gave up 3 bases; unmatched junction bases: 8. The CDR3 consists of 16 residues. CDR3 nucleotide sequence: TGCGCCAGCAGCCAAGATTCGGGGTCGGGGGGCTACGAGCAGTACTTC. It yields the protein CASSQDSGSGGYEQYF.

This clonotype was counted ten times or more. The V gene is TRBV21-1, the J gene TRBJ2-7; no DNA check was done on the table's D call, TRBD1. TRBV21-1 is a known pseudogene. The CDR3 is made up of 13 amino acids. Here the CDR3 reads CASSRQRGYEQYV. In DNA form, the CDR3 reads TGTGCCAGCTCCCGGCAGCGGGGCTACGAGCAGTACGTC.

There are a few counts of this clonotype. This rearrangement joins TRBV4-1 to TRBJ2-5; 10 positions agree with TRBD1. The CDR3 length is 16 residues. Germline-derived CDR1 and CDR2 are MGHRA and YSYEKL. The V segment lost 1 base and the J segment 3 bases; nucleotides outside the gene matches: 5. The CDR3 DNA follows: TGCGCCAGCAGCCAAGCTGGGACAGGGGCCGAAGAGACCCAGTACTTC. Translating it yields CASSQAGTGAEETQYF.